One and the same sample provided the 31 T cell receptor beta chains below, sequenced in a study of cytomegalovirus exposure and HLA in healthy donors. The primer mix had 60 Vbeta and 13 Jbeta primers. The method was immunoSEQ multiplex PCR; TCRdb's version includes in-frame clones alone and lacks a portion of them. The sample has 250,000 to 350,000 clones; 80% to 90% are singletons. Sequencing was performed on PBMCs. Receptors originate from a middle-aged man in good health and CMV-seropositive.

The chain has TRBV18 and TRBJ2-7, with 9 bases that match TRBD1. This CDR3 is 14 amino acids long. Unmatched junction bases numbered 5, after V lost 3 bases and J lost 5 bases. Germline V gene lookup returns CDR1 KGHSH and CDR2 LQKENI. CDR3: CASSPTGGLNEQYF. CDR3 DNA: TGTGCCAGCTCACCGACAGGGGGTTTAAACGAGCAGTACTTC.

This clone was observed once. This chain connects TRBV30 to TRBJ2-7; 7 nucleotides align to TRBD2. The CDR3 is made up of 18 amino acids. From germline, CDR1 is GTSNPN and CDR2 SVGIG (reference sequence). The J segment lost 2 bases and the V segment lost 0 bases, leaving 16 bases of the junction unmatched. CDR3 residues: CAWSVQWSRGSGAYEQYF. The CDR3 DNA sequence: TGTGCCTGGAGTGTACAGTGGAGTCGGGGGAGCGGGGCCTACGAGCAGTACTTC.

The CDR3 sequence: CASSIGDFSSYEQYF. The CDR3 bases are TGTGCCAGTAGTATTGGGGACTTCAGCTCCTACGAGCAGTACTTC. This rearrangement joins TRBV19 to TRBJ2-7, with a weak D call TRBD2 (6 bases). The germline V gene encodes CDR1 LNHDA and CDR2 SQIVND (reference sequence). V gave up 3 bases and J gave up 0 bases, with 12 bases separating them. This CDR3 region has 15 residues.

The V call is TRBV28, the J call TRBJ2-7; tentative D call: TRBD2 (5 bases). CDR1 MDHEN and CDR2 SYDVKM come from the germline V gene. V lost 2 bases and J 9 bases, leaving 17 bases between the germline ends. CDR3 length equals 14 residues. The CDR3 nucleotides read TGTGCCAGCAGTTTAGGTGGGTCCGGGGTAGGGCAGTACTTC. Protein: CASSLGGSGVGQYF.

This chain links TRBV19 with TRBJ1-5; D perhaps matches TRBD1 (6 bases). V was pared by 3 bases and J by 5 bases, with 11 bases between. From germline, CDR1 is LNHDA and CDR2 SQIVND (reference sequence). There are 14 residues in the CDR3. CDR3 sequence (DNA): TGTGCCAGTAGTATCGGTACAGGGCATCAGCCCCAGCATTTT. It codes for CASSIGTGHQPQHF.

The V and J genes are TRBV18 and TRBJ2-5; the match to TRBD2 covers 10 bases. The germline V gene has CDR1 KGHSH and CDR2 LQKENI. Trimming cost V 1 base and J 4 bases; bases outside gene matches: 3. CDR3 length: 15 amino acids. This CDR3 reads CASSPLPSGGETQYF. As DNA, the CDR3 is TGTGCCAGCTCACCACTACCTAGCGGGGGAGAGACCCAGTACTTC.

The CDR3 region is CASSKARVRWKAGGRRSADTQYF. Here the CDR3 DNA reads TGTGCCAGCAGCAAAGCCAGGGTTCGGTGGAAAGCGGGAGGGCGTAGAAGCGCAGATACGCAGTATTTT. J is TRBJ2-3 and V is TRBV21-1; the D segment call TRBD2 is taken from the table without a DNA check. TRBV21-1 is termed a pseudogene. The CDR3 length is 23 residues.

This clone was seen once. The genes are TRBV7-3 and TRBJ2-1, with 16 positions matching TRBD2. This CDR3 is built from 18 residues. V was pared by 5 bases and J by 6 bases, with 10 bases of the junction left unmatched. Germline lookup yields CDR1 SGHTA and CDR2 FQGTGA. CDR3: CASSQVGLAGGPANEQFF. DNA for the CDR3: TGTGCCAGCAGCCAAGTGGGACTAGCGGGAGGGCCGGCCAATGAGCAGTTCTTC.

This chain joins TRBV7-6 and TRBJ2-2; possible D gene TRBD1, 5 bases. Germline values: CDR1 SGHVS, CDR2 FNYEAQ. This CDR3 region has 17 residues. Trimming removed 6 bases at V and 2 bases at J, with 19 bases between. The CDR3 loop is CASRHPRPGRNTGELFF. The CDR3 DNA reads TGTGCCAGCAGACATCCCCGGCCAGGGCGAAACACCGGGGAGCTGTTTTTT. The full variable domain, completed using reference TRBV7-6 and TRBJ2-2, is GAGVSQSPRYKVTKRGQDVALRCDPISGHVSLYWYRQALGQGPEFLTYFNYEAQQDKSGLPNDRFSAERPEGSISTLTIQRTEQRDSAMYRCASRHPRPGRNTGELFFGEGSRLTVL.

V usage is TRBV28 and J usage is TRBJ2-1; D perhaps matches TRBD1 (6 bases). Germline V gives CDR1 MDHEN, CDR2 SYDVKM. V lost 6 bases to trimming and J lost 0 bases, with 9 bases between them. The CDR3 contains 14 residues. CDR3 region: CASSGQSSYNEQFF. CDR3 bases: TGTGCCAGCAGCGGACAGAGCTCCTACAATGAGCAGTTCTTC.

CDR3 in DNA: TGTGCCAGCAGCAAAAGAGTACAGGGATGGGACACTGAAGCTTTCTTT. Translation gives CASSKRVQGWDTEAFF. V and J are TRBV21-1 and TRBJ1-1; the table's D call TRBD1 went unverified against the DNA. TRBV21-1 is marked as a pseudogene. This CDR3 has 16 amino acids.

The chain has TRBV16 and TRBJ1-4; 9 positions agree with TRBD1. This CDR3 spans 15 amino acids. CDR1 and CDR2 from the germline V gene are KGHSY and FQNENV. With 4 bases clipped from V and 7 bases from J, the junction kept 7 bases outside the gene matches. CDR3 nucleotide sequence: TGTGCCAGCAGCCCGCCGGGACAGGGATCTGAAAAACTGTTTTTT. Amino acids: CASSPPGQGSEKLFF.

This sequence joins TRBV4-1 and TRBJ1-2; a possible D gene is TRBD1 (5 bases). The CDR3 loop spans 15 amino acids. The V end lost 1 base, the J end lost 3 bases, and 12 bases lay between the germline ends. Germline CDR1 MGHRA, CDR2 YSYEKL. The CDR3 protein is CASSQASPGDYGYTF. The DNA of the CDR3 is TGCGCCAGCAGCCAAGCGTCGCCGGGGGACTATGGCTACACCTTC.

This clone was seen a few times. Compared with germline, one end of the junction differs, possibly owing to a read error. The CDR3 protein is CASNPGLSSEQYF. CDR3 sequence (DNA): TGTGCCAGCAACCCGGGACTCTCCTCCGAGCAGTACTTC. The rearrangement uses TRBV6-1 and TRBJ2-7, with D perhaps TRBD2 (6 bases). This CDR3 contains 13 residues. Germline V gene sequence: CDR1 MNHNS, CDR2 SASEGT.

The chain couples TRBV28 to TRBJ1-4; TRBD1 is a possible D gene (6 bases). The CDR3 is made up of 18 amino acids. Germline CDR1 is MDHEN and CDR2 is SYDVKM. V lost 6 bases, J lost 6 bases, and 26 bases lay in between. Here the CDR3 reads CASSHRVWSSGEDEKLFF. For the CDR3, the DNA is TGTGCCAGCAGCCACAGGGTTTGGAGTTCTGGTGAAGATGAAAAACTGTTTTTT.

The V gene is TRBV25-1, the J gene TRBJ2-7; TRBD2 matches at 9 bases. V dropped 1 base and J dropped 3; count of bases not matched to a gene: 4. CDR1 is MGHDK, CDR2 SYGVNS, per germline. The CDR3 loop spans 15 amino acids. The CDR3 loop reads CASSEWASGNYEQYF. The CDR3, as DNA: TGTGCCAGCAGTGAATGGGCTAGCGGGAACTACGAGCAGTACTTC.

The chain uses TRBV7-8 and TRBJ1-5; 9 bases agree with TRBD1. The CDR3 sequence is 14 residues long. J lost 6 bases, V lost 4 bases, and 4 bases had no gene match. Germline V gene sequence: CDR1 SGHVS, CDR2 FQNEAQ. CDR3 loop: CASSSGQGIQPQHF. DNA for the CDR3: TGTGCCAGCAGCTCTGGACAGGGGATTCAGCCCCAGCATTTT.

The rearrangement links TRBV28 to TRBJ1-2; 8 bases match TRBD1. The trim removed 0 bases at V and 8 bases at J, leaving 17 bases unmatched. Per germline, CDR1 MDHEN and CDR2 SYDVKM. The length of the CDR3 is 18 residues. CDR3 in DNA: TGTGCCAGCAGTTTATGGGCCCTCGGACAGGGTATCAAGGAGGGCTACACCTTC. It yields the protein CASSLWALGQGIKEGYTF.

The CDR3 coding sequence is TGCGCCAGCAGTGAACTAGGGACTTTGAACACTGAAGCTTTCTTT. Encoded protein: CASSELGTLNTEAFF. The V gene is TRBV10-2, the J gene TRBJ1-1; maybe TRBD1 (5 bases). V lost 3 bases and J 0 bases, leaving 11 bases between the germline ends. The CDR3 spans 15 residues. Germline values: CDR1 WSHSY, CDR2 SAAADI.

The V and J genes are TRBV5-1 and TRBJ2-7; 10 positions match TRBD1. V trimming: 1 base; J trimming: 6 bases; junction bases outside the gene matches: 7. Germline V CDR1 and CDR2: SGHRS, YFSETQ. The CDR3 totals 15 residues. CDR3 sequence reads: CASSLKRDRGREQYF. The CDR3 DNA is TGCGCCAGCAGCTTGAAAAGGGACAGGGGACGCGAGCAGTACTTC.

The genes are TRBV5-8 and TRBJ2-7; 7 positions match TRBD1. CDR1 and CDR2 (germline): SGHTS, YDEGEE. The CDR3 has 14 amino acids. Trimming removed 8 bases from V and 2 bases from J; junction bases left unmatched: 10. This CDR3 is CASTARGQTYEQYF. The CDR3 DNA reads as TGTGCCAGTACGGCGAGGGGACAGACCTACGAGCAGTACTTC.

CDR3 nucleotide sequence: TGTGCCAGCAGCTTAAGAGGGGGATTAAGGCAAGAGACCCAGTACTTC. Amino acids: CASSLRGGLRQETQYF. J is TRBJ2-5 and V is TRBV7-3; D might be TRBD1 (6 bases). The CDR3 is 16 amino acids. Germline values: CDR1 SGHTA, CDR2 FQGTGA. The V end lost 1 base, the J end lost 2 bases, and 14 bases lay between the germline ends. Filled out from reference TRBV7-3 and TRBJ2-5, the complete variable domain reads GAGVSQTPSNKVTEKGKYVELRCDPISGHTALYWYRQSLGQGPEFLIYFQGTGAADDSGLPNDRFFAVRPEGSVSTLKIQRTERGDSAVYLCASSLRGGLRQETQYFGPGTRLLVL.

Only a few counts were recorded for this clone. The chain uses TRBV5-4 and TRBJ1-1, with TRBD1 as a possible D gene (6 bases). CDR3 length equals 14 residues. V lost 4 bases, J lost 0 bases, and 10 bases lay in between. Germline loops: CDR1 SGHNT, CDR2 YYREEE (reference sequence). The CDR3 DNA is TGTGCCAGCAGCACCGGGACACTGAACACTGAAGCTTTCTTT. Translated: CASSTGTLNTEAFF.

The chain couples TRBV13 to TRBJ2-4; 9 nucleotides match TRBD1. CDR1 is PRHDT and CDR2 is FYEKMQ in the germline V gene (reference sequence). With 5 bases clipped from V and 5 bases from J, the junction kept 7 bases outside the gene matches. The CDR3 length is 15 residues. DNA for the CDR3: TGTGCCAGCAGCCTTCAGCGGGACAGGGAAAACATTCAGTACTTC. Residues: CASSLQRDRENIQYF.

This rearrangement joins TRBV5-1 to TRBJ2-7; possibly TRBD2 for D (9 bases). V shed 0 bases and J shed 0 bases, with 22 bases lying between them. Germline V gene sequence: CDR1 SGHRS, CDR2 YFSETQ. The CDR3 loop spans 19 amino acids. The CDR3 DNA sequence: TGCGCCAGCAGCTTGGCAGCAGGGGGCGGCGGGAGGGCCTCCTACGAGCAGTACTTC. Translating it yields CASSLAAGGGGRASYEQYF.

Remarks on this clone: The identical CDR3 is also encoded by other nucleotide sequences in the sample. The chain carries TRBV18 and TRBJ1-1; a possible D gene is TRBD1 (5 bases). CDR1 and CDR2 (germline): KGHSH, LQKENI. V lost 1 base to trimming and J lost 0 bases, with 6 bases between them. The CDR3 runs 14 residues. CDR3: CASSPQGMNTEAFF. DNA of the CDR3: TGTGCCAGCTCACCACAGGGGATGAACACTGAAGCTTTCTTT.

V and J are TRBV6-6 and TRBJ2-4; D is possibly TRBD1 (6 bases). CDR1 is MNHNY and CDR2 is SVGAGI in the germline V gene (reference sequence). With 5 bases removed from V and 5 bases from J, the gap between germline ends came to 13 bases. The CDR3 totals 14 residues. CDR3 sequence: CASSPRTVQNIQYF. The CDR3 nucleotides read TGTGCCAGCAGTCCCCGGACAGTGCAAAACATTCAGTACTTC.

V usage is TRBV5-1 and J usage is TRBJ2-1; TRBD1 agrees at 8 bases. The CDR3 extends over 15 amino acids. Germline CDR1 and CDR2: SGHRS and YFSETQ. V dropped 2 bases and J dropped 8; count of bases not matched to a gene: 9. DNA of the CDR3: TGCGCCAGCAGCTTAGGACAGGGACCCTTCGATGAGCAGTTCTTC. Amino acid sequence: CASSLGQGPFDEQFF.

The V call is TRBV29-1, the J call TRBJ1-1, with unresolved D. The germline gives CDR1 SQVTM, CDR2 ANQGSEA. The CDR3 runs 13 residues. With 4 bases removed from V and 0 bases from J, the gap between germline ends came to 9 bases. The CDR3 DNA is TGCAGCGTTGGACGGGAAATGAACACTGAAGCTTTCTTT. Residues: CSVGREMNTEAFF.

This clone appeared once. V is TRBV5-4 and J is TRBJ2-5, with D perhaps matching TRBD2 (5 bases). This CDR3 comprises 13 residues. The germline gives CDR1 SGHNT, CDR2 YYREEE (reference sequence). V lost 4 bases and J 2 bases, leaving 9 bases between the germline ends. CDR3 amino acids: CASSPRGQETQYF. The CDR3 DNA follows: TGTGCCAGCAGCCCCCGGGGACAAGAGACCCAGTACTTC.

The rearrangement joins TRBV28 to TRBJ2-5, with 8 bases fitting TRBD2. V shed 7 bases and J 9 bases; nucleotides not matched to a gene: 13. This CDR3 has 14 amino acids. CDR1 and CDR2 (germline): MDHEN, SYDVKM. CDR3 coding DNA: TGTGCCAGCAAAAACGGGGGGGTATTGGGGGCCCAGTACTTC. Protein: CASKNGGVLGAQYF.